This paragraph covers one T cell receptor (beta chain) sequence. The data belong to a study of blood T cell repertoires in COVID-19. Study details: The study drew acute and convalescent COVID-19 samples from the United States, Italy and Spain. PBMCs, B-cell-depleted T cells, or T cells provided the cDNA or gDNA that made up the material.

The CDR3 sequence is 13 residues long. V lost 3 bases, J lost 1 base, and 6 bases lay in between. CDR1 is SNHLY and CDR2 is FYNNEI in the germline V gene. As processed by the authors: Nucleated cell counts were estimated from reference gene primer amplification. Sequencing was performed with immunoSEQ multiplex PCR; in TCRdb, only in-frame clones are kept and a portion is missing. From that table come the V and J calls and clone size; the DNA was used to work out D and trimming. The sample includes 150,000 to 200,000 clones, 80% to 90% of them seen just once. The clonotype originates from a man aged 60-69 years with acute or convalescent COVID-19. The sequenced material came from peripheral blood. The chain couples TRBV2 to TRBJ1-1, with no clear D. DNA of the CDR3: TGTGCCAGCAGTGACGACACGAACACTGAAGCTTTCTTT. Translated: CASSDDTNTEAFF.